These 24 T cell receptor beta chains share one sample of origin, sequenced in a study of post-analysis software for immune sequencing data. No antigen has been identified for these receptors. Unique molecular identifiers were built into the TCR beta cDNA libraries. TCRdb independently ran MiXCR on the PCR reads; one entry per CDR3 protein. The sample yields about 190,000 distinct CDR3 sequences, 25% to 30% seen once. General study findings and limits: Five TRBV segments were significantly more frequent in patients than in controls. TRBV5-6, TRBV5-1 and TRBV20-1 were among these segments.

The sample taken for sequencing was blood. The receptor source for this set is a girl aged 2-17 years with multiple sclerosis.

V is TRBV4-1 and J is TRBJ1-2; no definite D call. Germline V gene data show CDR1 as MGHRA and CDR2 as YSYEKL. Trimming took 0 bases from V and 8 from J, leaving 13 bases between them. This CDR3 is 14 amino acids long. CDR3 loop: CASSQDVRSGGYTF. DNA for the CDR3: TGCGCCAGCAGCCAAGATGTCAGGTCGGGCGGCTACACCTTC.

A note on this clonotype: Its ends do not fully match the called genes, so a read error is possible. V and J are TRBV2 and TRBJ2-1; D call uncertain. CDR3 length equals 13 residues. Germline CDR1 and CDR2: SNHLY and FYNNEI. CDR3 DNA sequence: TGTGCCAGCAGTGAACCGATGGGAAATGGGCAGTTCTTC. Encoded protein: CASSEPMGNGQFF.

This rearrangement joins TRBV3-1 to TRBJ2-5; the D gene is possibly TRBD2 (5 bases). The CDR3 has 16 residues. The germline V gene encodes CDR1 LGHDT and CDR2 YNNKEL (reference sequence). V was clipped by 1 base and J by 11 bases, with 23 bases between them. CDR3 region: CASSQVVAGLTYKQYF. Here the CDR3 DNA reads TGTGCCAGCAGCCAAGTCGTGGCGGGTCTCACCTACAAGCAGTACTTC.

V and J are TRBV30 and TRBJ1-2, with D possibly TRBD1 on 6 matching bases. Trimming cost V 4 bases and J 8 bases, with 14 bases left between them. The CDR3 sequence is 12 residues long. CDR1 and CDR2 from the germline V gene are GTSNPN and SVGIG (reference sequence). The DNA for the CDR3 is TGTGCCTGGAATTCAGGGGCCTACGGCTACACCTTC. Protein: CAWNSGAYGYTF.

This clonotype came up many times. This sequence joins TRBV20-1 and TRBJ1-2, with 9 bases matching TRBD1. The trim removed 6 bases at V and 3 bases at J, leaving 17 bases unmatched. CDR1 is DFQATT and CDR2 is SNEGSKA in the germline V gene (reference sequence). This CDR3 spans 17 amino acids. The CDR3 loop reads CSAQTGTGTTEDYGYTF. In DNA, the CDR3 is TGCAGTGCCCAAACCGGGACAGGGACCACCGAGGACTATGGCTACACCTTC.

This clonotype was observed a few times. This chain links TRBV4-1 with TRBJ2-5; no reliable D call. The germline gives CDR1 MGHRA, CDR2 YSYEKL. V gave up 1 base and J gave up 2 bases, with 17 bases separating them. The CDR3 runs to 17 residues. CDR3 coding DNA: TGCGCCAGCAGCCAAGCGGCACCAACTTCCAAGCAAGAGACCCAGTACTTC. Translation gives CASSQAAPTSKQETQYF.

The CDR3 protein is CASSFGWEASEAFF. For the CDR3, the DNA is TGTGCCAGCAGTTTTGGGTGGGAGGCTTCTGAAGCTTTCTTT. The V and J genes are TRBV12-3 or TRBV12-4 and TRBJ1-1, with D hard to call. Trimming left V 3 bases short and J 6 bases short, with 14 bases between. This CDR3 contains 14 residues.

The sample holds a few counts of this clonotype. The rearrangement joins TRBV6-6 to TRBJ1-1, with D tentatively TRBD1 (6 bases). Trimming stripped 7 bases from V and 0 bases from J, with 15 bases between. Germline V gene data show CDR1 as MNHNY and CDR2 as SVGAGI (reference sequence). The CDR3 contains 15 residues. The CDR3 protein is CASTEDRNMNTEAFF. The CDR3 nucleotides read TGTGCCAGCACCGAGGACAGAAATATGAACACTGAAGCTTTCTTT.

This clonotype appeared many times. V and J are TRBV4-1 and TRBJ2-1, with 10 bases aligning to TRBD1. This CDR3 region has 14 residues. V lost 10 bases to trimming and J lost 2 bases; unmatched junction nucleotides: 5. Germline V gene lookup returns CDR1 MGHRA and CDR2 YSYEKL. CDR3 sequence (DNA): TGCGCCACCAAAGGGACAGGGGCCTACAATGAGCAGTTCTTC. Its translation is CATKGTGAYNEQFF.

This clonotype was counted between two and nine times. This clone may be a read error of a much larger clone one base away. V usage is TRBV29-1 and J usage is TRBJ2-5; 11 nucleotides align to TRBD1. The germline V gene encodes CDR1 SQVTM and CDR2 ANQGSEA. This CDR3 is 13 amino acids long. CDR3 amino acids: CGVGQGALETQYF. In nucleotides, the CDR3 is TGCGGCGTTGGACAGGGGGCGCTTGAGACCCAGTACTTC.

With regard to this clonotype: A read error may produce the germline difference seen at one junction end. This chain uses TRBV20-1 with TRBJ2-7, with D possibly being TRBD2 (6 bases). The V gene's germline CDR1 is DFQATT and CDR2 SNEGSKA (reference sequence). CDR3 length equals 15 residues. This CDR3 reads CGARDIGGKGGEQYF. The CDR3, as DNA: TGCGGTGCTAGAGACATCGGGGGAAAAGGTGGCGAGCAGTACTTC.

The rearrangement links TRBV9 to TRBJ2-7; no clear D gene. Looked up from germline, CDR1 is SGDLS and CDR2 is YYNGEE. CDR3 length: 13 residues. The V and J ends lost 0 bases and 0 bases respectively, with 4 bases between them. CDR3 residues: CASSVGASYEQYF. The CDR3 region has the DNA TGTGCCAGCAGCGTAGGGGCCTCCTACGAGCAGTACTTC.

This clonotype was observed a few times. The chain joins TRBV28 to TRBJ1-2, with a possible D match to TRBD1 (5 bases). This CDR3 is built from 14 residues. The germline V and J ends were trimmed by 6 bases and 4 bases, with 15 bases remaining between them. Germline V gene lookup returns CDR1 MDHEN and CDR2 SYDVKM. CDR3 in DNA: TGTGCCAGCAGCACCCCCCCGGGGCTCTATGGCTACACCTTC. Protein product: CASSTPPGLYGYTF.

CDR3: CASSLTKTSNTGELFF. In nucleotides, the CDR3 is TGCGCCAGCAGCTTGACTAAGACTTCTAACACCGGGGAGCTGTTTTTT. The chain joins TRBV5-1 to TRBJ2-2; D call uncertain. The V gene lost 1 base and the J gene lost 2 bases, with 12 bases spanning the gap. The CDR3 has 16 residues. Germline V CDR1 and CDR2: SGHRS, YFSETQ.

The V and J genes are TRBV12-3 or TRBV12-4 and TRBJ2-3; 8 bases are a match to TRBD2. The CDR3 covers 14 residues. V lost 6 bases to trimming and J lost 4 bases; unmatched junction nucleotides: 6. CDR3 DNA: TGTGCCAGCAGGCCTGGACTAGCCGCAGATACGCAGTATTTT. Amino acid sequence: CASRPGLAADTQYF.

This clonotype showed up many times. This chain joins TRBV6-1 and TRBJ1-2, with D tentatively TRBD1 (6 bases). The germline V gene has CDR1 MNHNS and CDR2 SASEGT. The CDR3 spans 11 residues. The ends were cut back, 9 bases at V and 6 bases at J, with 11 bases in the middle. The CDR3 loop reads CARKGGDGYTF. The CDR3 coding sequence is TGTGCCAGAAAGGGGGGCGATGGCTACACCTTC.

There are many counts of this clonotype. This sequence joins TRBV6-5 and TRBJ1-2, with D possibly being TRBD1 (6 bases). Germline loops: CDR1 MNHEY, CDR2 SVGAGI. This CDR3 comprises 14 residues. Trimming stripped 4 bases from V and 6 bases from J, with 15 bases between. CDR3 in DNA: TGTGCCAGCAGTTTACTCTGGGACACAGATGGCTACACCTTC. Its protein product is CASSLLWDTDGYTF.

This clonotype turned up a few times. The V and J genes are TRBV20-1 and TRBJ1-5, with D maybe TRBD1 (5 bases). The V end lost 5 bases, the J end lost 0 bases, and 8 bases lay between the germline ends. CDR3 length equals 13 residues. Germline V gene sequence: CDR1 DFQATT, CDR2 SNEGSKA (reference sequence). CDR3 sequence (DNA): TGCAGTGCTTTGGACATTAGCAATCAGCCCCAGCATTTT. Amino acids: CSALDISNQPQHF.

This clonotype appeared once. CDR3 sequence reads: CRGGGLSYNEQFF. CDR3 in DNA: TGCAGAGGGGGGGGCCTCTCCTACAATGAGCAGTTCTTC. The rearrangement uses TRBV20-1 and TRBJ2-1; D is possibly TRBD2 (7 bases). Germline CDR1 and CDR2: DFQATT and SNEGSKA (reference sequence). This CDR3 spans 13 amino acids.

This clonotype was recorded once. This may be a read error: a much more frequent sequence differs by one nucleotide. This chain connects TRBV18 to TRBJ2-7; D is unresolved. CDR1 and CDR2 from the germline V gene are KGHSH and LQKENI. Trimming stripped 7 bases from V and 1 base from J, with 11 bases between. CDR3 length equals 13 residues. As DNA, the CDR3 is TGTGCCAGCTTATCCGACGGATCCTACGAGCAGTACTTC. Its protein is CASLSDGSYEQYF.

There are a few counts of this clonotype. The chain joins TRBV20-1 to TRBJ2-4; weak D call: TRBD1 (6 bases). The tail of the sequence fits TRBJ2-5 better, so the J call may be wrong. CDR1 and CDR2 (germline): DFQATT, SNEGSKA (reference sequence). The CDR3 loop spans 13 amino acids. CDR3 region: CSARGDKEETQYF. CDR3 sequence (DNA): TGCAGTGCTAGAGGGGACAAGGAAGAGACCCAGTACTTC.

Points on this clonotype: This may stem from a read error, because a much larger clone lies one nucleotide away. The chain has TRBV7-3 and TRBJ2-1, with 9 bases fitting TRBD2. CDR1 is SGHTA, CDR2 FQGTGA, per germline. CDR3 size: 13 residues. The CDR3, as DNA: TGTGTCAGCAGCGGGGGGCCGCACAATGAGCAGTTCTTC. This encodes CVSSGGPHNEQFF.

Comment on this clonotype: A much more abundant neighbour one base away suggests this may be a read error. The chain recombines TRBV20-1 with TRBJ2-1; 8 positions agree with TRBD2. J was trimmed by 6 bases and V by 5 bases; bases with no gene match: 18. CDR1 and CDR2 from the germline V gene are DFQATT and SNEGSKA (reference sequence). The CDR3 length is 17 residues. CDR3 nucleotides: TGCAGTGCTCCCTGGACTGACGGGAGGGTAAATGGCAATGAGCAGTTCTTC. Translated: CSAPWTDGRVNGNEQFF.

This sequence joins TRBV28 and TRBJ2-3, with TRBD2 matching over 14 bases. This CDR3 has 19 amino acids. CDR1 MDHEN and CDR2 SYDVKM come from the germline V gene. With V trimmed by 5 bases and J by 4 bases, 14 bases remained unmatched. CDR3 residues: CASSPNAGTSGSGPDTQYF. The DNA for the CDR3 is TGTGCCAGCAGTCCCAATGCCGGGACTAGCGGGAGTGGGCCAGATACGCAGTATTTT. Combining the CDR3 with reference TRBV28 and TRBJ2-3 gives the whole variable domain DVKVTQSSRYLVKRTGEKVFLECVQDMDHENMFWYRQDPGLGLRLIYFSYDVKMKEKGDIPEGYSVSREKKERFSLILESASTNQTSMYLCASSPNAGTSGSGPDTQYFGPGTRLTVL.